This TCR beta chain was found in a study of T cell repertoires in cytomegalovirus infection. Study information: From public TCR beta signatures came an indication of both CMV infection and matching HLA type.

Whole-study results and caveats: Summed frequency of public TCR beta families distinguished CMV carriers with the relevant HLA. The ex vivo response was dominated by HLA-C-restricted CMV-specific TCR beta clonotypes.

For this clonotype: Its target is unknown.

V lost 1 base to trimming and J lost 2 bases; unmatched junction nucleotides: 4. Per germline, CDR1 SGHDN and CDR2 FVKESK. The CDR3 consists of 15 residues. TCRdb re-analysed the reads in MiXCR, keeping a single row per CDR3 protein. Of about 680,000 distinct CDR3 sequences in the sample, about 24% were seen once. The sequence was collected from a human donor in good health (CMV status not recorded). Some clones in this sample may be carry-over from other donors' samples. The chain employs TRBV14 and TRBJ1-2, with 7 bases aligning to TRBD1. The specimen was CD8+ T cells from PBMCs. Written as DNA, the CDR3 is TGTGCCAGCAGCCAAGTGGGACAGACAAACTATGGCTACACCTTC. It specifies CASSQVGQTNYGYTF.